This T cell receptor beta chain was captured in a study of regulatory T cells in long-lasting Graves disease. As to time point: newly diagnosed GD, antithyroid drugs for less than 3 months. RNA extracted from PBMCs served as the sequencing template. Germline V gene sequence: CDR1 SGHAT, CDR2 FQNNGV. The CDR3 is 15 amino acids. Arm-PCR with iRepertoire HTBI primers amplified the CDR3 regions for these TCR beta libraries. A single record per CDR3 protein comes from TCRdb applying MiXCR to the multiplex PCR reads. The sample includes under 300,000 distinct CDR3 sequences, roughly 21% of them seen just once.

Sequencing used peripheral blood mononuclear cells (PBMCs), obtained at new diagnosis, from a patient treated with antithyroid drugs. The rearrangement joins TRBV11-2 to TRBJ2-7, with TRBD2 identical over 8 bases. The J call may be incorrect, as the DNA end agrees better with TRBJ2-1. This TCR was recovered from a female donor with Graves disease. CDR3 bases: TGTGCCAGCAGCACCGGGAGCGGGGGCATGTCCGAGCAGTTCTTC. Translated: CASSTGSGGMSEQFF.